Below, 15 T cell receptor beta chains from the same sample are listed, as sequenced in a study of OX40 agonist ivuxolimab in advanced cancers. Measured with immunoSEQ multiplex PCR; TCRdb has only the in-frame clones, and not every one. Here the sample spans roughly 30,000 clones, less than 90% being singletons. The sample was CD4+ or CD8+ T cells sorted from blood, taken in a trial of the OX40 agonist ivuxolimab. These receptors were taken from an adult with an advanced solid tumor such as melanoma, head and neck, liver or kidney cancer.

The chain has TRBV7-6 and TRBJ2-4; TRBD2 matches at 7 bases. Germline V gene sequence: CDR1 SGHVS, CDR2 FNYEAQ. This CDR3 spans 17 amino acids. V shed 5 bases and J 2 bases; nucleotides not matched to a gene: 12. The CDR3 loop reads CASSPTQAGESKNIQYF. Written as DNA, the CDR3 is TGTGCCAGCAGCCCCACCCAGGCGGGGGAATCCAAAAACATTCAGTACTTC.

This clone was recorded only once. V and J are TRBV5-6 and TRBJ2-2, with TRBD2 identical over 7 bases. The CDR3 length is 15 residues. V gave up 2 bases and J gave up 2 bases; unmatched junction bases: 3. CDR1 SGHDT and CDR2 YYEEEE come from the germline V gene. This CDR3 is CASSFRTRNTGELFF. The CDR3 coding sequence is TGTGCCAGCAGCTTCAGGACTAGAAACACCGGGGAGCTGTTTTTT.

The J gene is TRBJ2-7, the V gene TRBV27, with D perhaps TRBD1 or TRBD2 (5 bases each). Germline CDR1 MNHEY, CDR2 SMNVEV (reference sequence). The CDR3 sequence is 16 residues long. Between the trimmed V and J ends, which lost 6 bases and 1 base, there was a span of 19 bases. The DNA of the CDR3 is TGTGCCAGCAGCGTGACTCTTATGGGGGATTCCTACGAGCAGTACTTC. Translating gives CASSVTLMGDSYEQYF.

The chain uses TRBV6-1 and TRBJ1-6; no firm D call. Germline V gives CDR1 MNHNS, CDR2 SASEGT. The V end was cut by 3 bases, the J end by 3 bases, with 0 bases between. The length of the CDR3 is 12 residues. The CDR3: CASSDYNSPLHF. CDR3 DNA: TGTGCCAGCAGTGACTATAATTCACCCCTCCACTTT.

The chain recombines TRBV13 with TRBJ2-2, with D perhaps matching TRBD1 (5 bases). CDR3 length: 18 residues. V gave up 5 bases and J gave up 2 bases, with 21 bases separating them. In germline, CDR1 is PRHDT, CDR2 FYEKMQ (reference sequence). In nucleotides, the CDR3 is TGTGCCAGCAGCCCTAAAGGCGAGCAGGGAATCAACACCGGGGAGCTGTTTTTT. It encodes CASSPKGEQGINTGELFF.

V and J are TRBV5-1 and TRBJ1-1; 10 bases match TRBD1. The length of the CDR3 is 16 residues. Looked up from germline, CDR1 is SGHRS and CDR2 is YFSETQ. V trimming: 5 bases; J trimming: 5 bases; junction bases outside the gene matches: 12. This CDR3 reads CASSSGTGVLETEAFF. DNA of the CDR3: TGCGCCAGCAGTTCCGGGACAGGGGTTCTGGAAACTGAAGCTTTCTTT.

This CDR3 reads CASSSQGQGKNIQYF. The CDR3 DNA reads as TGTGCCAGCAGCTCCCAAGGGCAGGGCAAAAACATTCAGTACTTC. This chain joins TRBV7-6 and TRBJ2-4; possible D gene TRBD1, 5 bases. CDR1 and CDR2 (germline): SGHVS, FNYEAQ. This CDR3 contains 15 residues. The ends were cut back, 4 bases at V and 3 bases at J, with 13 bases in the middle.

V and J are TRBV5-1 and TRBJ1-1; D is unresolved. The CDR3 extends over 11 amino acids. Germline V gene data show CDR1 as SGHRS and CDR2 as YFSETQ. V gave up 6 bases and J gave up 2 bases, with 5 bases separating them. This CDR3 reads CASTSNTEAFF. In DNA form, the CDR3 reads TGCGCCAGCACCAGTAACACTGAAGCTTTCTTT.

The chain uses TRBV7-9 and TRBJ2-1; D gene unclear. CDR1 SEHNR and CDR2 FQNEAQ come from the germline V gene (reference sequence). Trimming shortened V by 8 bases and J by 0 bases, and 11 bases separated the two germline ends. This CDR3 spans 14 amino acids. The DNA for the CDR3 is TGTGCCAGCGGATTCGGCCCCTCCTACAATGAGCAGTTCTTC. Translated, it gives CASGFGPSYNEQFF. Full variable domain (outside the CDR3, taken from reference TRBV7-9 and TRBJ2-1): DTGVSQNPRHKITKRGQNVTFRCDPISEHNRLYWYRQTLGQGPEFLTYFQNEAQLEKSRLLSDRFSAERPKGSFSTLEIQRTEQGDSAMYLCASGFGPSYNEQFFGPGTRLTVL.

This chain connects TRBV13 to TRBJ1-1, with 7 bases fitting TRBD1. J gave up 1 base and V 5 bases, and 4 bases lay outside the gene matches. CDR3 length: 14 residues. Germline assignment: CDR1 PRHDT and CDR2 FYEKMQ (reference sequence). The CDR3 reads CASSARDRNTEAFF. For the CDR3, the DNA is TGTGCCAGCAGCGCCCGGGACAGGAACACTGAAGCTTTCTTT.

The chain couples TRBV19 to TRBJ1-2; no firm D call. Trimming removed 3 bases at V and 6 bases at J, with 11 bases between. This CDR3 is built from 13 residues. Germline CDR1 reads LNHDA; CDR2 reads SQIVND (reference sequence). For the CDR3, the DNA is TGTGCCAGTAGTATCGGACTTTACAATGGCTACACCTTC. Its translation is CASSIGLYNGYTF.

This clone is judged medium-sized. This sequence joins TRBV27 and TRBJ2-1; the match to TRBD2 covers 7 bases. This CDR3 contains 15 residues. Germline V gives CDR1 MNHEY, CDR2 SMNVEV (reference sequence). V was clipped by 2 bases and J by 6 bases; unmatched bases: 7. CDR3 DNA sequence: TGTGCCAGCAGTTTAGGGGCTAGCGGAGGCAATGAGCAGTTCTTC. Translation gives CASSLGASGGNEQFF.

With regard to this clone: The identical CDR3 is also encoded by other nucleotide sequences in the sample. The V and J genes are TRBV19 and TRBJ1-1; a weak D match, TRBD1 (5 bases). Looked up from germline, CDR1 is LNHDA and CDR2 is SQIVND (reference sequence). The CDR3 has 13 amino acids. Trimming stripped 5 bases from V and 4 bases from J, with 11 bases between. The CDR3: CASSVNRGTEAFF. The CDR3 DNA reads as TGTGCCAGTAGTGTTAATAGGGGCACTGAAGCTTTCTTT.

The rearrangement joins TRBV27 to TRBJ1-1; D remains ambiguous. Per germline, CDR1 MNHEY and CDR2 SMNVEV (reference sequence). This CDR3 spans 13 amino acids. The ends were cut back, 5 bases at V and 5 bases at J, with 12 bases in the middle. The CDR3 sequence is CASSVNVGTEAFF. The CDR3 DNA is TGTGCCAGCAGTGTAAACGTTGGAACTGAAGCTTTCTTT.

This sequence joins TRBV9 and TRBJ2-7; D is ambiguous. V was trimmed by 0 bases and J by 0 bases, leaving 7 bases between them. Germline V lookup: CDR1 SGDLS, CDR2 YYNGEE. This CDR3 contains 14 residues. The CDR3 sequence is CASSVGILSYEQYF. The CDR3 DNA is TGTGCCAGCAGCGTAGGCATACTCTCCTACGAGCAGTACTTC.